The 32 T cell receptor beta chains in this list originate from one sample, sequenced in a study of identical twins. One entry per CDR3 protein results from TCRdb running MiXCR on the 5' RACE reads. The sample shows roughly 250,000 distinct CDR3 sequences, approximately 7% of them seen only once. These data also formed part of another study, on yellow fever vaccine responses in identical twins.

The sequenced sample consisted of memory (CD45RO+) T cells sorted from blood. These receptors originate from a woman younger than 35 in good health.

This clonotype was detected a few times. This chain uses TRBV5-1 with TRBJ2-5; no clear D gene. The length of the CDR3 is 13 residues. Germline V gene lookup returns CDR1 SGHRS and CDR2 YFSETQ. The V end lost 4 bases, the J end lost 2 bases, and 9 bases lay between the germline ends. The DNA for the CDR3 is TGCGCCAGCAGCCCAGTCTTACAAGAGACCCAGTACTTC. Translation gives CASSPVLQETQYF.

This clonotype was seen repeatedly, ten times or more. This rearrangement joins TRBV20-1 to TRBJ1-4; 7 bases are a match to TRBD1. CDR1 and CDR2 (germline): DFQATT, SNEGSKA (reference sequence). After removal of 1 base from V and 7 bases from J, the junction contained 3 bases not matched to a gene. The CDR3 totals 13 residues. The DNA of the CDR3 is TGCAGTGCTAGAGGGACAGGAGGTGAAAAACTGTTTTTT. Protein sequence: CSARGTGGEKLFF.

This clonotype was detected ten times or more. The chain links TRBV5-5 to TRBJ2-7; TRBD2 aligns across 8 bases. This CDR3 is built from 15 residues. Trimming at V came to 5 bases and at J to 4 bases, leaving 11 bases not matched to a gene. Germline V gene sequence: CDR1 SGHKS, CDR2 YYEKEE (reference sequence). CDR3 in amino acids: CASRDPGLVLYEQYF. CDR3 DNA: TGTGCCAGCAGGGATCCGGGACTAGTCTTATACGAGCAGTACTTC.

The gene calls are TRBV6-4 and TRBJ2-3; 7 positions match TRBD2. The CDR3 is 15 amino acids. Germline values: CDR1 MRHNA, CDR2 SNTAGT. Trimming at V came to 8 bases and at J to 1 base, leaving 9 bases not matched to a gene. The CDR3 protein is CASGPVSGGTDTQYF. The CDR3, as DNA: TGTGCCAGCGGGCCCGTCAGCGGGGGCACAGATACGCAGTATTTT.

This clonotype was found a few times. V usage is TRBV12-3 or TRBV12-4 and J usage is TRBJ2-5; D remains ambiguous. This CDR3 is 15 amino acids long. V was clipped by 6 bases and J by 1 base, with 15 bases between them. DNA of the CDR3: TGTGCCAGCAGGCCTGGTGGGGTCCGCCAAGAGACCCAGTACTTC. Its translation is CASRPGGVRQETQYF.

This clonotype was recorded many times. The chain recombines TRBV5-1 with TRBJ1-2; tentatively, D is TRBD1 (6 bases). The germline V and J ends were trimmed by 1 base and 1 base, with 8 bases remaining between them. The CDR3 covers 14 residues. Germline CDR1 and CDR2: SGHRS and YFSETQ. CDR3 amino acids: CASSLKDSNYGYTF. The CDR3 coding sequence is TGCGCCAGCAGCTTGAAGGACAGTAACTATGGCTACACCTTC.

Ten or more counts support this clonotype. V is TRBV28 and J is TRBJ2-1; 8 bases map to TRBD2. CDR3 length: 17 amino acids. CDR1 is MDHEN and CDR2 is SYDVKM in the germline V gene. V lost 1 base and J lost 13; bases outside the gene matches: 18. The CDR3 DNA is TGTGCCAGCAGTTTATTCTCCGGGACTAGTAGGGGGGGCCAACAGTTCTTC. Its translation: CASSLFSGTSRGGQQFF.

The rearrangement joins TRBV5-1 to TRBJ2-6; D unresolved. The germline V gene has CDR1 SGHRS and CDR2 YFSETQ. V was pared by 0 bases and J by 0 bases, with 7 bases between. CDR3 length: 16 amino acids. The CDR3, as DNA: TGCGCCAGCAGCTTGGGCGACACCTCTGGGGCCAACGTCCTGACTTTC. Amino acids: CASSLGDTSGANVLTF.

This clonotype came up a few times. The chain is built from TRBV20-1 and TRBJ2-5, with D tentatively TRBD1 or TRBD2 (6 bases each). The CDR3 spans 14 residues. Trimming left V 5 bases short and J 4 bases short, with 17 bases between. CDR1 and CDR2 (germline): DFQATT, SNEGSKA (reference sequence). CDR3 DNA: TGCAGTGCTTGCCGGGACATCGGGGGAGAGACCCAGTACTTC. Protein: CSACRDIGGETQYF.

The CDR3 DNA sequence: TGTGCCAGCTCACTGGTAATAGCCAACGAGCAGTACTTC. Translated: CASSLVIANEQYF. The genes are TRBV18 and TRBJ2-7; no clear D gene. This CDR3 comprises 13 residues. The V gene's germline CDR1 is KGHSH and CDR2 LQKENI. V was shortened by 4 bases and J by 5 bases, with 12 bases between the two germline ends. The full variable domain, completed using reference TRBV18 and TRBJ2-7, is NAGVMQNPRHLVRRRGQEARLRCSPMKGHSHVYWYRQLPEEGLKFMVYLQKENIIDESGMPKERFSAEFPKEGPSILRIQQVVRGDSAAYFCASSLVIANEQYFGPGTRLTVT.

The table lists this clonotype with many counts. The chain combines TRBV12-3 or TRBV12-4 with TRBJ2-1; TRBD2 matches at 11 bases. The CDR3 runs to 18 residues. Trimming at V came to 5 bases and at J to 6 bases, leaving 15 bases not matched to a gene. The CDR3 nucleotides read TGTGCCAGCAGTCCCGGGACTAGCGGTGCCTTGGGGGGCAATGAGCAGTTCTTC. Protein sequence: CASSPGTSGALGGNEQFF.

This clonotype was observed at least ten times. This rearrangement joins TRBV20-1 to TRBJ1-6; TRBD1 matches at 9 bases. J was trimmed by 6 bases and V by 0 bases; bases with no gene match: 6. Germline CDR1 and CDR2: DFQATT and SNEGSKA (reference sequence). CDR3 length: 16 residues. CDR3 protein: CSAREKGQGLNSPLHF. The DNA for the CDR3 is TGCAGTGCTAGAGAGAAGGGACAGGGACTTAATTCACCCCTCCACTTT.

The chain joins TRBV4-2 to TRBJ2-3; TRBD1 or TRBD2 may be the D gene (5 bases each). Trimming pared 1 base from V and 5 bases from J, leaving 7 bases between. Per germline, CDR1 LGHNA and CDR2 YNFKEQ. The length of the CDR3 is 13 residues. CDR3 DNA: TGTGCCAGCAGCCAAGGGGACGTAGATACGCAGTATTTT. It codes for CASSQGDVDTQYF.

This clonotype was found many times. J is TRBJ1-4 and V is TRBV5-6; weak D call: TRBD1 (6 bases). The CDR3 is 12 residues long. The V end lost 2 bases, the J end lost 8 bases, and 7 bases lay between the germline ends. Per germline, CDR1 SGHDT and CDR2 YYEEEE. The CDR3 is CASSFQGEKLFF. As DNA, the CDR3 is TGTGCCAGCAGCTTCCAGGGGGAAAAACTGTTTTTT.

The V and J genes are TRBV20-1 and TRBJ2-1; no reliable D call. The CDR3 is 11 amino acids. Looked up from germline, CDR1 is DFQATT and CDR2 is SNEGSKA (reference sequence). Trimming stripped 2 bases from V and 6 bases from J, with 5 bases between. This chain's CDR3 is CSARNFNEQFF. The CDR3 nucleotides are TGCAGTGCTAGAAACTTCAATGAGCAGTTCTTC.

This clonotype has only a few counts. The V call is TRBV9, the J call TRBJ2-1, with D perhaps TRBD2 (6 bases). Germline V gives CDR1 SGDLS, CDR2 YYNGEE. The CDR3 is made up of 15 amino acids. Deletions cut 1 base from V and 6 bases from J, with 14 bases between. CDR3: CASSVSSRGSNEQFF. As DNA, the CDR3 is TGTGCCAGCAGCGTATCTTCTCGGGGGAGCAATGAGCAGTTCTTC.

At least ten counts were recorded for this clonotype. This chain uses TRBV7-6 with TRBJ2-2; TRBD1 matches 7 bases. The CDR3 length is 19 residues. J gave up 2 bases and V 3 bases, and 15 bases lay outside the gene matches. Per germline, CDR1 SGHVS and CDR2 FNYEAQ. CDR3 in amino acids: CASSLEPFHRQGNTGELFF. For the CDR3, the DNA is TGTGCCAGCAGCTTGGAGCCTTTCCACCGACAGGGAAACACCGGGGAGCTGTTTTTT.

Ten or more counts support this clonotype. V and J are TRBV5-1 and TRBJ1-1, with 7 bases that match TRBD1. Germline lookup yields CDR1 SGHRS and CDR2 YFSETQ. After removal of 4 bases from V and 1 base from J, the junction contained 7 bases not matched to a gene. The CDR3 loop spans 15 amino acids. In DNA, the CDR3 is TGCGCCAGCAGCCCGGTGGGACAGCCGAACACTGAAGCTTTCTTT. This encodes CASSPVGQPNTEAFF.

This clonotype has a count of ten or more. CDR3 residues: CASIGRRAGNNNEQFF. The CDR3 coding sequence is TGTGCCAGCATAGGGCGCAGGGCCGGGAACAACAATGAGCAGTTCTTC. The J gene is TRBJ2-1, the V gene TRBV28; D is possibly TRBD1 or TRBD2 (5 bases each). CDR3 length equals 16 residues. Trimming shortened V by 7 bases and J by 5 bases, and 21 bases separated the two germline ends. Germline CDR1 is MDHEN and CDR2 is SYDVKM.

This clonotype has ten or more counts. The chain has TRBV4-2 and TRBJ2-3, with 10 positions matching TRBD2. The trim removed 0 bases at V and 3 bases at J, leaving 9 bases unmatched. Germline CDR1 LGHNA, CDR2 YNFKEQ. This CDR3 contains 18 residues. The CDR3 region is CASSQDQRGGHLTDTQYF. The CDR3 DNA reads as TGTGCCAGCAGCCAAGATCAGCGGGGGGGCCATTTGACAGATACGCAGTATTTT.

On this clonotype: Relative to the germline gene, one junction end is altered; a read error may explain this. J is TRBJ2-7 and V is TRBV18; maybe TRBD1 (5 bases). Germline V gene data show CDR1 as KGHSH and CDR2 as LQKENI. The CDR3 is 14 residues long. CDR3 nucleotides: TGTGCCAGCTCAACAAGGGGATCCTCCGACGAGCAGTACTTC. Its protein is CASSTRGSSDEQYF. The entire variable domain, with the rest obtained from reference TRBV18 and TRBJ2-7, is as follows: NAGVMQNPRHLVRRRGQEARLRCSPMKGHSHVYWYRQLPEEGLKFMVYLQKENIIDESGMPKERFSAEFPKEGPSILRIQQVVRGDSAAYFCASSTRGSSDEQYFGPGTRLTVT.

The chain combines TRBV29-1 with TRBJ2-7, with a possible D match to TRBD1 (6 bases). Trimming shortened V by 7 bases and J by 2 bases, and 12 bases separated the two germline ends. The CDR3 loop spans 12 amino acids. Germline CDR1 reads SQVTM; CDR2 reads ANQGSEA. CDR3: CSAGDGTYEQYF. CDR3 nucleotide sequence: TGCAGCGCAGGGGACGGTACCTACGAGCAGTACTTC.

This clonotype was seen only a few times. The chain recombines TRBV6-5 with TRBJ2-2, with no clear D. Looked up from germline, CDR1 is MNHEY and CDR2 is SVGAGI. The V and J ends lost 0 bases and 6 bases respectively, with 8 bases between them. The CDR3 consists of 14 residues. DNA for the CDR3: TGTGCCAGCAGTTACTCTTTGGGTTCCGGGGAGCTGTTTTTT. The encoded protein is CASSYSLGSGELFF.

This clonotype was seen many times. One end of the junction fails to match germline, which may point to a read error. This chain uses TRBV6-2 or TRBV6-3 with TRBJ2-1; D possibly corresponds to TRBD2 (6 bases). Per germline, CDR1 MNHEY and CDR2 SVGEGT. The CDR3 runs to 12 residues. The chain's CDR3 is CASDIGGIEPFF. The CDR3 nucleotides read TGTGCCAGCGATATCGGCGGGATAGAGCCGTTCTTC.

The chain carries TRBV5-1 and TRBJ2-1, with 8 positions matching TRBD2. V trimming: 3 bases; J trimming: 8 bases; junction bases outside the gene matches: 7. Germline CDR1 is SGHRS and CDR2 is YFSETQ. The CDR3 sequence is 14 residues long. CDR3 in amino acids: CASSWTSPRDEQFF. The CDR3, as DNA: TGCGCCAGCAGCTGGACTAGCCCGCGGGATGAGCAGTTCTTC. Using reference TRBV5-1 and TRBJ2-1 for the parts outside the CDR3, the full variable domain is KAGVTQTPRYLIKTRGQQVTLSCSPISGHRSVSWYQQTPGQGLQFLFEYFSETQRNKGNFPGRFSGRQFSNSRSEMNVSTLELGDSALYLCASSWTSPRDEQFFGPGTRLTVL.

In its sample, this clonotype was seen many times. The chain joins TRBV3-1 to TRBJ1-1; D call uncertain. This CDR3 contains 13 residues. CDR1 and CDR2 from the germline V gene are LGHDT and YNNKEL (reference sequence). Trimming took off 1 base at V and 10 bases at J, with 13 bases between the two ends. The CDR3 region is CASSQARTSGAFF. CDR3 nucleotides: TGTGCCAGCAGCCAAGCCAGAACCTCTGGAGCTTTCTTT.

This clonotype has at least ten counts. This chain uses TRBV5-8 with TRBJ1-3; maybe TRBD1 (6 bases). Germline CDR1 SGHTS, CDR2 YDEGEE. V was trimmed by 5 bases and J by 2 bases, leaving 8 bases between them. The CDR3 sequence is 13 residues long. The CDR3 bases are TGTGCCAGCAGGGGGACAACTGGAAACACCATATATTTT. This gives the protein CASRGTTGNTIYF. The full variable domain, its missing parts supplied by reference TRBV5-8 and TRBJ1-3, is EAGVTQSPTHLIKTRGQQATLRCSPISGHTSVYWYQQALGLGLQFLLWYDEGEERNRGNFPPRFSGRQFPNYSSELNVNALELEDSALYLCASRGTTGNTIYFGEGSWLTVV.

This chain joins TRBV15 and TRBJ2-7, with D perhaps TRBD1 (6 bases). Germline CDR1 is LNHNV and CDR2 is YYDKDF (reference sequence). Trimming took off 6 bases at V and 2 bases at J, with 14 bases between the two ends. The CDR3 length is 14 residues. The DNA for the CDR3 is TGTGCCACCAGTACCGGGACAAGCGCCTACGAGCAGTACGTC. The encoded protein is CATSTGTSAYEQYV.

This clonotype was seen many times. The chain links TRBV29-1 to TRBJ2-1; tentative D call: TRBD2 (5 bases). Trimming shortened V by 0 bases and J by 0 bases, and 24 bases separated the two germline ends. The germline V gene has CDR1 SQVTM and CDR2 ANQGSEA. The CDR3 covers 20 residues. The CDR3 is CSVEDLSGGWRISSYNEQFF. The CDR3 DNA reads as TGCAGCGTTGAAGATCTGAGCGGCGGCTGGAGAATCAGCTCCTACAATGAGCAGTTCTTC.

This clonotype has ten or more counts. J is TRBJ2-1 and V is TRBV14, with D perhaps matching TRBD2 (5 bases). V lost 4 bases and J lost 0, with 7 bases in between. The CDR3 length is 14 residues. Germline V CDR1 and CDR2: SGHDN, FVKESK. CDR3 coding DNA: TGTGCCAGCAGCCGGGAGAGCTCCTACAATGAGCAGTTCTTC. This translates into CASSRESSYNEQFF.

There are many counts of this clonotype. V usage is TRBV20-1 and J usage is TRBJ2-5; 12 bases agree with TRBD2. This CDR3 is 16 amino acids long. The germline V gene encodes CDR1 DFQATT and CDR2 SNEGSKA (reference sequence). V lost 3 bases to trimming and J lost 2 bases; unmatched junction nucleotides: 7. The CDR3 DNA sequence: TGCAGTGCTAGCGACGCGACTAGCGGGAGACAAGAGACCCAGTACTTC. This codes for CSASDATSGRQETQYF.

This clonotype was detected many times. This rearrangement joins TRBV14 to TRBJ2-3, with D tentatively TRBD1 (6 bases). V lost 2 bases and J lost 5, with 8 bases in between. CDR1 and CDR2 from the germline V gene are SGHDN and FVKESK. CDR3 length equals 13 residues. DNA of the CDR3: TGTGCCAGCAGCCAACAGGGGATAGATACGCAGTATTTT. Its translation: CASSQQGIDTQYF.